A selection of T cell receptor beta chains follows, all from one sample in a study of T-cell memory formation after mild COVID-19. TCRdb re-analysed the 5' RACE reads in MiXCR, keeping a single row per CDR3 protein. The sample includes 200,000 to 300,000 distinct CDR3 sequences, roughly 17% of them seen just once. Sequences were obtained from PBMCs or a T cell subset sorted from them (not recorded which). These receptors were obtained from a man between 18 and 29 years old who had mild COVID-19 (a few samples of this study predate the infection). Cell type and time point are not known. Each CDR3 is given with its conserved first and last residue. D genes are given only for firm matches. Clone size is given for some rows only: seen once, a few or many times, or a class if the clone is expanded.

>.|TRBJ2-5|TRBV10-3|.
TGTGCCATCAGTGAGAGCAAACAGGGCCAAGAGACCCAGTACTTC
CAISESKQGQETQYF
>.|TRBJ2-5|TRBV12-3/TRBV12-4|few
TGTGCCAGCAGCCTAGACAATCCGAGAAGACAAGAGACCCAGTACTTC
CASSLDNPRRQETQYF
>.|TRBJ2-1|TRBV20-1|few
TGCAGTGCTAGAGATCGGCGGGGAGCCTACAATGAGCAGTTCTTC
CSARDRRGAYNEQFF
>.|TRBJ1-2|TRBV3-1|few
TGTGCCAGCAGCCAAAGTCAGGGATTCTATGGCTACACCTTC
CASSQSQGFYGYTF
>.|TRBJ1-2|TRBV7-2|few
TGTGCCAGCAGCCCAGGGTCGGGCAGCTATGGCTACACCTTC
CASSPGSGSYGYTF
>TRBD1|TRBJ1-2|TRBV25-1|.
TGTGCCAGCAGTGCCGGACAGGGCCGGGGCTACACCTTC
CASSAGQGRGYTF
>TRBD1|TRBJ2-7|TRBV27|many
TGTGCCAGCAGTGGGGACAGGGGGCAGGGGCAGTACTTC
CASSGDRGQGQYF
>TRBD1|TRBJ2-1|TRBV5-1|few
TGCGCCAGCAGCCACCCGGGACAGGGCTACAATGAGCAGTTCTTC
CASSHPGQGYNEQFF
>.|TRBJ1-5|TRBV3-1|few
TGTGCCAGCAGCCAAGAGCCGGCTAGCAATCAGCCCCAGCATTTT
CASSQEPASNQPQHF
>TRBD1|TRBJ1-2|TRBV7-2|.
TGTGCCAGCAGCTTAGGGGGAGTCAGGGGGCATGGCTACACCTTC
CASSLGGVRGHGYTF
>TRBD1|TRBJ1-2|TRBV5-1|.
TGCGCCAGCAGGCTGGACAGGGCCGGCGGGGGCTACACCTTC
CASRLDRAGGGYTF
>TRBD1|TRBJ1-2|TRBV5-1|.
TGCGCCAGCAGCTTGGACAGGGGTGGCTATGGCTACACCTTC
CASSLDRGGYGYTF
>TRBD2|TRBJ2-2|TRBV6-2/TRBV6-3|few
TGTGCCAGCAGAACTAGCGGGGGCGGGACCGGGGAGCTGTTTTTT
CASRTSGGGTGELFF
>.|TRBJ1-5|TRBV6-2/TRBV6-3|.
TGTGCCAGCAGTTACGGGGACACCCCTCAGCCCCAGCATTTT
CASSYGDTPQPQHF
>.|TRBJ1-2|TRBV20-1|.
TGCAGTGCTAGAGATGGGGGATTCTATGGCTACACCTTC
CSARDGGFYGYTF
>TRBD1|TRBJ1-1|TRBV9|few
TGTGCCAGCAGCGCCTCAGGGGGCCAGGGTGAAGCTTTCTTT
CASSASGGQGEAFF
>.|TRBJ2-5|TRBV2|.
TGTGCCAGCACCCGGGACTCCGGTGGGTCCGAGACCCAGTACTTC
CASTRDSGGSETQYF
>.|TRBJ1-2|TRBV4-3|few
TGCGCCAGCAGCCTTCCGGATTTGAATGGCTACACCTTC
CASSLPDLNGYTF
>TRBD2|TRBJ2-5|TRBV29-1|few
TGCAGCGTTGAGGGCGCCCAGCGGGGGGGCCGGGAGACCCAGTACTTC
CSVEGAQRGGRETQYF
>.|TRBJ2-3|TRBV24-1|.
TGTGCCACCAGTGATTTTCCGGAAGGGCCAAGCGCAGATACGCAGTATTTT
CATSDFPEGPSADTQYF
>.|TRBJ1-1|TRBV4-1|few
TGCGCCAGCAGCTTCCACCCCGACGTGAACACTGAAGCTTTCTTT
CASSFHPDVNTEAFF
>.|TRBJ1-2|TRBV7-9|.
TGTGCCAGCAGCTTAGTTTTCGTCCAGGGAGGCTACACCTTC
CASSLVFVQGGYTF
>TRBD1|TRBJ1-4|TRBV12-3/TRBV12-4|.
TGTGCCAGCAGCGGCTCCTCCAGGGGGCCTAATGAAAAACTGTTTTTT
CASSGSSRGPNEKLFF